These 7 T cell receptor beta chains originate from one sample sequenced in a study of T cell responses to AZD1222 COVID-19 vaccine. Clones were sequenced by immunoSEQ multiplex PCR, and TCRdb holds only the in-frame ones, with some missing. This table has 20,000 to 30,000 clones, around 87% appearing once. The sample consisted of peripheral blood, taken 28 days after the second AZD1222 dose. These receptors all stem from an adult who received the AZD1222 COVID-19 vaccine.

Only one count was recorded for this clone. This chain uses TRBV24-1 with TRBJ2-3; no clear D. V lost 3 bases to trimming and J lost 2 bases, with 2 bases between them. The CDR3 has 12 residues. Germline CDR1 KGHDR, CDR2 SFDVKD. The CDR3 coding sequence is TGTGCCACCAGTGATCCCACAGATACGCAGTATTTT. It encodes CATSDPTDTQYF.

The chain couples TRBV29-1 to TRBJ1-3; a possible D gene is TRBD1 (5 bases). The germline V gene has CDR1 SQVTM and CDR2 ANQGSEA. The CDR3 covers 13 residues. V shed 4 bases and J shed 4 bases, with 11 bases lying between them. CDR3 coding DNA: TGCAGCGTTGTCCGGGACGTGGGAAACACCATATATTTT. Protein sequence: CSVVRDVGNTIYF.

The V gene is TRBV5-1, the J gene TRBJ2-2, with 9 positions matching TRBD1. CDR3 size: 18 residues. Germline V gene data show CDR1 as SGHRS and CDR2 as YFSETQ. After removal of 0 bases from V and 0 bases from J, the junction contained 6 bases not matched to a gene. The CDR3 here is CASSLDRGLLSNTGELFF. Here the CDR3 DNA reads TGCGCCAGCAGCTTGGACAGGGGGCTCCTATCGAACACCGGGGAGCTGTTTTTT.

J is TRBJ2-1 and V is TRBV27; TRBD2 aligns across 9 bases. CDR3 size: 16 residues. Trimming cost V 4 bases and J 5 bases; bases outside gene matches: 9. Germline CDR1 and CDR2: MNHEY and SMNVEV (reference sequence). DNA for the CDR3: TGTGCCAGCAGTTCCCAGGGTAGCGGGAGTCACAATGAGCAGTTCTTC. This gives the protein CASSSQGSGSHNEQFF.

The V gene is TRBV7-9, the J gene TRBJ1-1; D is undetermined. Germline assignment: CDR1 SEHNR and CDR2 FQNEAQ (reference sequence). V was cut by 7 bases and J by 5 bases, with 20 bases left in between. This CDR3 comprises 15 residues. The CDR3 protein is CASTLAAPLGTEAFF. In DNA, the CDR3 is TGTGCCAGCACCCTAGCAGCGCCCCTGGGAACTGAAGCTTTCTTT.

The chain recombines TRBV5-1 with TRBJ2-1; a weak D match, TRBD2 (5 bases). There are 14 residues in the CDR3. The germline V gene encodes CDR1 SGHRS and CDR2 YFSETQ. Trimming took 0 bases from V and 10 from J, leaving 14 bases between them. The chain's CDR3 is CASSLGTDGEEQFF. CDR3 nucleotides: TGCGCCAGCAGCTTGGGGACGGACGGGGAAGAGCAGTTCTTC.

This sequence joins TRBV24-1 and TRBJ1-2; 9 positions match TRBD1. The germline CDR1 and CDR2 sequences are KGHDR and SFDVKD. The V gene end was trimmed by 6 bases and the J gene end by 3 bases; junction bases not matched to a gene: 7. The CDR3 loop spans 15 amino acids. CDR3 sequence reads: CATSQGWTGDYGYTF. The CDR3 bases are TGTGCCACCAGTCAAGGCTGGACAGGGGACTATGGCTACACCTTC.